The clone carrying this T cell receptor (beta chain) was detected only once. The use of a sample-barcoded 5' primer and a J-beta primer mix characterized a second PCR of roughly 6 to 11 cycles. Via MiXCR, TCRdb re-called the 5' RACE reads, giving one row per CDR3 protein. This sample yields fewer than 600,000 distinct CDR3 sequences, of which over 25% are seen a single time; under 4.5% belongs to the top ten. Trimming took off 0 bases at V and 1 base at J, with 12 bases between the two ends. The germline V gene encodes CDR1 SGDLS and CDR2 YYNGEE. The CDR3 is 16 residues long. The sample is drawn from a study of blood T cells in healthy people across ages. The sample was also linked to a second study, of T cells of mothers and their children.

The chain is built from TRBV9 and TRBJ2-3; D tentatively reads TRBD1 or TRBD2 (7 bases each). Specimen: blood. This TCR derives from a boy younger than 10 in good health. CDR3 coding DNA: TGTGCCAGCAGCGTAGAGGGGGCGGGAGGCACAGATACGCAGTATTTT. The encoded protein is CASSVEGAGGTDTQYF.